The 28 T cell receptor beta chains in this list originate from one sample, sequenced in a study of PD-L1 blockade in urothelial cancer. Profiled with immunoSEQ multiplex PCR; TCRdb holds only in-frame clones, not every one. The sample gives 100,000 or so clones, roughly nine tenths of which show up once; 0.92% is in the top ten. The sample here was PBMCs, taken around atezolizumab (anti-PD-L1) treatment. These receptors came from an elderly woman with urothelial cancer.

The chain is built from TRBV7-7 and TRBJ2-5; 10 bases line up with TRBD2. J gave up 5 bases and V 1 base, and 10 bases lay outside the gene matches. There are 17 residues in the CDR3. CDR1 is SSHAT, CDR2 FNYEAQ, per germline (reference sequence). Here the CDR3 reads CASSLGLAGAGAETQYF. The CDR3, as DNA: TGTGCCAGCAGCTTAGGGCTAGCGGGAGCTGGGGCGGAGACCCAGTACTTC.

V usage is TRBV6-5 and J usage is TRBJ1-1; D gene uncertain. V was trimmed by 3 bases and J by 4 bases, leaving 12 bases between them. This CDR3 spans 14 amino acids. Germline lookup yields CDR1 MNHEY and CDR2 SVGAGI. The chain's CDR3 is CASSYGEGSTEAFF. The CDR3 nucleotides are TGTGCCAGCAGTTATGGGGAGGGTAGCACTGAAGCTTTCTTT.

This clone has only one observation. This chain links TRBV2 with TRBJ1-2; D remains unclear. V was cut by 4 bases and J by 2 bases, with 8 bases left in between. The CDR3 extends over 13 amino acids. CDR1 is SNHLY and CDR2 is FYNNEI in the germline V gene. Written as DNA, the CDR3 is TGTGCCAGCAGTGTGGAGGCGAACTATGGCTACACCTTC. It codes for CASSVEANYGYTF.

The CDR3 protein is CASSPGGLQYF. The CDR3 nucleotides are TGTGCCAGCAGTCCCGGGGGACTACAGTACTTC. The chain recombines TRBV28 with TRBJ2-5; 7 bases agree with TRBD2. The junction had 5 bases not matched to a gene; V was cut back by 5 bases and J by 11 bases. CDR3 size: 11 residues. Germline CDR1 reads MDHEN; CDR2 reads SYDVKM.

The chain is built from TRBV6-6 and TRBJ2-1; D gene ambiguous. The CDR3 totals 16 residues. Germline CDR1 reads MNHNY; CDR2 reads SVGAGI (reference sequence). V was cut by 0 bases and J by 0 bases, with 9 bases left in between. Here the CDR3 DNA reads TGTGCCAGCAGTTACTCAAGAGCCCGCTCCTACAATGAGCAGTTCTTC. Residues: CASSYSRARSYNEQFF.

The rearrangement uses TRBV28 and TRBJ2-5, with TRBD2 identical over 10 bases. CDR1 is MDHEN and CDR2 is SYDVKM in the germline V gene. The CDR3 totals 16 residues. The V gene end was trimmed by 6 bases and the J gene end by 3 bases; junction bases not matched to a gene: 10. DNA of the CDR3: TGTGCCAGCAGGATGGGGGGACTAGCGTCCAAAGAGACCCAGTACTTC. It specifies CASRMGGLASKETQYF.

The chain employs TRBV29-1 and TRBJ2-7; 7 bases map to TRBD1. The CDR3 covers 12 residues. CDR1 and CDR2 from the germline V gene are SQVTM and ANQGSEA. V gave up 4 bases and J gave up 2 bases; unmatched junction bases: 2. The CDR3 DNA reads as TGCAGCGTTGGGGACAGAGCCTACGAGCAGTACTTC. Its translation is CSVGDRAYEQYF.

The chain employs TRBV7-2 and TRBJ2-1, with 10 bases aligning to TRBD2. This CDR3 is 18 amino acids long. The V and J ends lost 3 bases and 0 bases, in that order; junction bases with no gene match: 8. The germline CDR1 and CDR2 sequences are SGHTA and FQGNSA. CDR3 sequence: CASSLTGSGRGSYNEQFF. DNA of the CDR3: TGTGCCAGCAGCTTGACGGGAAGCGGGAGGGGCTCCTACAATGAGCAGTTCTTC.

J is TRBJ1-3 and V is TRBV25-1; a weak D match, TRBD1 (5 bases). This CDR3 is 15 amino acids long. Germline CDR1 MGHDK, CDR2 SYGVNS. V lost 7 bases to trimming and J lost 0 bases, with 13 bases between them. The CDR3 reads CASTPGGHSGNTIYF. The CDR3, as DNA: TGTGCCAGCACCCCCGGGGGTCACTCTGGAAACACCATATATTTT.

As to this clone: The sample contains more than one DNA sequence encoding this CDR3. The gene calls are TRBV5-1 and TRBJ1-1, with 11 positions matching TRBD1. Germline CDR1 reads SGHRS; CDR2 reads YFSETQ. The CDR3 totals 16 residues. The V and J ends lost 0 bases and 1 base, in that order; junction bases with no gene match: 2. The CDR3 protein is CASSLAGQGANTEAFF. The DNA for the CDR3 is TGCGCCAGCAGCTTGGCAGGACAGGGGGCGAACACTGAAGCTTTCTTT.

The V call is TRBV28, the J call TRBJ1-5; 8 nucleotides align to TRBD1. The junction had 11 bases not matched to a gene; V was cut back by 5 bases and J by 2 bases. Germline assignment: CDR1 MDHEN and CDR2 SYDVKM. The CDR3 is 17 amino acids. The CDR3 region is CASSPTVGQVGNQPQHF. CDR3 bases: TGTGCCAGCAGTCCAACAGTGGGACAGGTTGGCAATCAGCCCCAGCATTTT.

The chain joins TRBV28 to TRBJ1-1; no clear D. V lost 4 bases and J lost 3, with 18 bases in between. The CDR3 has 16 residues. The germline V gene encodes CDR1 MDHEN and CDR2 SYDVKM. The CDR3 bases are TGTGCCAGCAGTTCGGCAGGCGCCACGGAGGACACTGAAGCTTTCTTT. Translated: CASSSAGATEDTEAFF.

This chain joins TRBV5-1 and TRBJ1-3; D is uncertain. Trimming shortened V by 4 bases and J by 0 bases, and 11 bases separated the two germline ends. The germline V gene has CDR1 SGHRS and CDR2 YFSETQ. The CDR3 sequence is 15 residues long. The CDR3 here is CASSPEGSSGNTIYF. The CDR3 coding sequence is TGCGCCAGCAGCCCGGAGGGCAGCTCTGGAAACACCATATATTTT.

The chain is built from TRBV18 and TRBJ1-2; no definite D call. Trimming took 5 bases from V and 4 from J, leaving 20 bases between them. Germline-derived CDR1 and CDR2 are KGHSH and LQKENI. CDR3 size: 16 residues. In DNA, the CDR3 is TGTGCCAGCTCAACTCAGTCGGGAAAGAGCGGCTATGGCTACACCTTC. Amino acids: CASSTQSGKSGYGYTF.

The V call is TRBV28, the J call TRBJ2-1; 14 bases align to TRBD2. Per the germline V gene, CDR1 is MDHEN and CDR2 is SYDVKM. V lost 7 bases and J lost 3; bases outside the gene matches: 5. This CDR3 is built from 16 residues. CDR3 DNA: TGTGCCAGCACCCCTGGGACTAGCGGGAGCTACAATGAGCAGTTCTTC. Translation gives CASTPGTSGSYNEQFF.

V and J are TRBV7-9 and TRBJ2-7; 10 bases agree with TRBD1. Looked up from germline, CDR1 is SEHNR and CDR2 is FQNEAQ (reference sequence). The CDR3 is 17 amino acids. Trimming at V came to 1 base and at J to 3 bases, leaving 9 bases not matched to a gene. The CDR3 DNA reads TGTGCCAGCAGCTTAGAGTTTGGGCGGACAGGGGGCTACGAGCAGTACTTC. This codes for CASSLEFGRTGGYEQYF.

The chain has TRBV9 and TRBJ1-2, with D possibly TRBD1 on 5 matching bases. This CDR3 is built from 17 residues. Germline CDR1 reads SGDLS; CDR2 reads YYNGEE. Trimming left V 4 bases short and J 7 bases short, with 26 bases between. CDR3 amino acids: CASSMGEGIFGGGGYTF. The DNA of the CDR3 is TGTGCCAGCAGCATGGGGGAGGGTATCTTCGGGGGTGGTGGCTACACCTTC.

Written as DNA, the CDR3 is TGTGCCAGCAGTCCCCGGACTAGCGGACAAGAGACCCAGTACTTC. Residues: CASSPRTSGQETQYF. The chain has TRBV6-1 and TRBJ2-5; 10 nucleotides align to TRBD2. The germline gives CDR1 MNHNS, CDR2 SASEGT. The V and J ends lost 5 bases and 2 bases, in that order; junction bases with no gene match: 5. CDR3 length: 15 residues.

The chain has TRBV5-5 and TRBJ1-2; 9 bases are shared with TRBD1. This CDR3 is built from 16 residues. Germline-derived CDR1 and CDR2 are SGHKS and YYEKEE (reference sequence). V lost 4 bases to trimming and J lost 4 bases; unmatched junction nucleotides: 11. For the CDR3, the DNA is TGTGCCAGCAGCCTCTCAGGGACAGGGCTTATCTATGGCTACACCTTC. It specifies CASSLSGTGLIYGYTF.

The rearrangement links TRBV30 to TRBJ2-7; D unclear. Between the trimmed V and J ends, which lost 1 base and 0 bases, there was a span of 13 bases. CDR1 is GTSNPN, CDR2 SVGIG, per germline (reference sequence). CDR3 length equals 15 residues. The CDR3 nucleotides read TGTGCCTGGAGTGCCGGAGCGAGGAGCTCCTACGAGCAGTACTTC. Its translation: CAWSAGARSSYEQYF. The full variable domain, completed using reference TRBV30 and TRBJ2-7, is SQTIHQWPATLVQPVGSPLSLECTVEGTSNPNLYWYRQAAGRGLQLLFYSVGIGQISSEVPQNLSASRPQDRQFILSSKKLLLSDSGFYLCAWSAGARSSYEQYFGPGTRLTVT.

V gene TRBV5-6 combines with J gene TRBJ1-1; TRBD1 matches at 9 bases. This CDR3 is built from 15 residues. The V gene's germline CDR1 is SGHDT and CDR2 YYEEEE. V gave up 4 bases and J gave up 5 bases; unmatched junction bases: 9. CDR3 region: CASSPRQGGRTEAFF. The CDR3 DNA sequence: TGTGCCAGCAGCCCGAGACAGGGGGGTCGGACTGAAGCTTTCTTT.

The V gene is TRBV4-2, the J gene TRBJ2-7; 9 nucleotides align to TRBD2. This CDR3 has 16 residues. The V segment lost 0 bases and the J segment 5 bases; nucleotides outside the gene matches: 8. Germline loops: CDR1 LGHNA, CDR2 YNFKEQ. The CDR3 reads CASSQEEGAGGDEQYF. CDR3 coding DNA: TGTGCCAGCAGCCAAGAGGAGGGAGCGGGAGGAGACGAGCAGTACTTC.

This rearrangement joins TRBV2 to TRBJ1-2, with D possibly being TRBD1 (5 bases). The ends were cut back, 6 bases at V and 3 bases at J, with 11 bases in the middle. CDR1 and CDR2 from the germline V gene are SNHLY and FYNNEI. The CDR3 loop spans 13 amino acids. In nucleotides, the CDR3 is TGTGCCAGCAGCGCCGGGGGGGACTATGGCTACACCTTC. Translation: CASSAGGDYGYTF.

V usage is TRBV7-3 and J usage is TRBJ1-1; 9 nucleotides agree with TRBD1. The germline V gene has CDR1 SGHTA and CDR2 FQGTGA. The length of the CDR3 is 15 residues. V dropped 5 bases and J dropped 4; count of bases not matched to a gene: 8. CDR3 sequence (DNA): TGTGCCAGCAGCGAAAACAGGGGGCCGGGCACTGAAGCTTTCTTT. It encodes CASSENRGPGTEAFF.

V usage is TRBV2 and J usage is TRBJ2-3; 7 nucleotides line up with TRBD2. J lost 2 bases, V lost 8 bases, and 4 bases had no gene match. This CDR3 region has 13 residues. The germline V gene encodes CDR1 SNHLY and CDR2 FYNNEI. The CDR3 nucleotides are TGTGCCAGCTCGGGAGGCCCCACAGATACGCAGTATTTT. As protein: CASSGGPTDTQYF.

The chain joins TRBV28 to TRBJ2-1, with D possibly being TRBD2 (5 bases). The CDR3 covers 15 residues. V was shortened by 6 bases and J by 0 bases, with 12 bases between the two germline ends. The V gene's germline CDR1 is MDHEN and CDR2 SYDVKM. The CDR3 DNA is TGTGCCAGCAGCCGTCCGGGAAGCTCCTACAATGAGCAGTTCTTC. Amino acids: CASSRPGSSYNEQFF.

The V call is TRBV7-2, the J call TRBJ2-1; 8 positions agree with TRBD2. Germline CDR1 is SGHTA and CDR2 is FQGNSA. This CDR3 region has 16 residues. Trimming at V came to 1 base and at J to 8 bases, leaving 10 bases not matched to a gene. The CDR3 DNA follows: TGTGCCAGCAGCTTAGGATGGCGCGGGAGGATCTATGAGCAGTTCTTC. This encodes CASSLGWRGRIYEQFF.

The chain uses TRBV2 and TRBJ2-7; 8 bases match TRBD2. Germline values: CDR1 SNHLY, CDR2 FYNNEI. The length of the CDR3 is 13 residues. Trimming took 7 bases from V and 5 from J; bases not matched to a gene: 7. The CDR3 DNA reads TGTGCCAGCAAGGGGCGGGAGGAGGACGAGCAGTACTTC. Translating gives CASKGREEDEQYF.